This TCR beta chain was sequenced for a study of CD8+ T cells in alopecia areata (dated by TCRdb to between 2017 and 2018). Turning to the overall study: The treated patients, all with moderate-to-severe alopecia areata, were enrolled in an open-label pilot trial of oral tofacitinib given at 5 to 10 mg twice daily. Tofacitinib was administered for 6 to 18 months, and 6 months of follow-up off drug were then conducted to assess delayed response and recurrence. The SALT score, which quantifies the percentage of affected scalp surface area, was used to measure disease severity in treated patients. The study used high-throughput TCRbeta sequencing to examine T cell clonal expansion in alopecia areata, in both the C3H/HeJ mouse model and human patients. In humans, TCRbeta sequencing was performed on scalp tissue and on sorted CD4+ and CD8+ peripheral blood T cells from healthy controls and from patients with patchy or totalis/universalis alopecia areata. Biopsies were taken from tofacitinib-treated patients at baseline and at 4 and 24 weeks of treatment, and a later scalp biopsy was taken in several of the tofacitinib-treated patients. Clonality in the scalp was compared among normal scalp (n=4), patchy alopecia areata scalp (n=8), and alopecia totalis/universalis scalp (n=8). RNA was extracted with the PAXgene miRNA kit for fixed scalp, the miRNeasy kit for PBMCs, and the RNeasy kit for mouse skin. Amplification of TCRbeta CDR3 regions was done by immunoSEQ multiplex PCR using 35 Vbeta forward primers and 13 Jbeta reverse primers.

Turning to this clone: Its antigen target is currently unknown. Per-nucleotide qualities are absent, and no much larger clonotype sits a single base away.

The library came from the immunoSEQ multiplex PCR assay. To provide template for TCR sequencing, every sample had RNA extracted and reverse transcribed into cDNA. SuperScript III was used to make first-strand cDNA, primed with a 2:1 mix of oligo-dT and random hexamers. Amplification bias was assessed with a synthetic immune receptor repertoire, and residual bias was removed computationally. The original pipeline was this. After raw reads were preprocessed to remove errors, the CDR3 was defined following IMGT conventions as running from the conserved cysteine to phenylalanine. Clonality was calculated as 1 minus Shannon entropy normalized by log2 of the number of productive unique TCRs. Whether scalp clones were CD4 or CD8 was inferred by matching scalp TCRbeta sequences against CD4 and CD8 repertoires sorted from blood. Not all clones reach the TCRdb copy of this immuneACCESS table, which keeps in-frame sequences only. Checked studies attribute under half of the gap to unresolved V genes and leave the rest unexplained. The D gene and trimming were derived from the DNA, and the V and J assignments and clone size from that table. The sample profile shows some 130,000 clones; about 59% of them were found once. 15% to 20% of the sample is in the top ten clones.

Per the publication, the time point label means: more than three weeks on oral tofacitinib. What this sample's treatment or condition label stands for: oral pan-JAK inhibitor, 5-10 mg twice daily. Lesional scalp punch biopsies and peripheral blood were collected from alopecia areata patients. After PBMCs were isolated by density centrifugation and stained for CD3, CD4 and CD8, a FACSAria was used to sort CD4+ and CD8+ T cells. What the authors observed across the whole study: During tofacitinib treatment, many expanded lesional clones stuck around in both scalp and blood, and this persistence may partly explain why relapse happens after treatment is stopped. Resident alphabeta T cells in normal human skin are also sequenced, complicating scalp TCR repertoire analysis, unlike mouse skin dominated by gammadelta T cells. Compared with normal scalp, lesional scalp had higher clonality and more expanded CD8+ clones, particularly in alopecia totalis/universalis, a pattern that suggests antigenic drive. TCR sequences shared between patients were less clear than in mice, possibly partly because of HLA diversity in the patient population. With tofacitinib, both scalp clonality and the number of expanded CD8+ clones among the top 100 scalp clones went down significantly. Because the treated cohort was small and included a single nonresponder, larger studies are needed to assess links between baseline CD8+ expansion and response.

The germline V gene sets CDR1 to MGHDK and CDR2 to SYGVNS. Taken from cysteine to phenylalanine, the CDR3 has 13 residues. The read is trimmed to its CDR3 DNA, 39 bases read in frame from base 1. Clipping removes 4 bases from V and 10 bases from J, with 3 as the unmatched junction base count. The TCR sequence derives from a human donor with alopecia areata. The receptor chain draws on TRBV25-1 and TRBJ2-1; 11 bases in between match TRBD2. This specimen was CD8+ T cells sorted from blood, taken at week 4, from a patient treated with tofacitinib. DNA sequence: TGTGCCAGCAGTGTGGGACTAGCGGAGGAGCAGTTCTTC. Its translation is CASSVGLAEEQFF.